These 30 T cell receptor beta chains originate from one sample sequenced in a study of blood T cell repertoires in COVID-19. Clones were read by immunoSEQ multiplex PCR, and TCRdb kept only the in-frame ones, dropping some. The table has 250,000 to 300,000 clones, 70% to 90% seen once; the top ten hold approximately 4%. Sequencing was carried out using peripheral blood. These receptors all come from a young man with active or convalescent COVID-19.

This chain joins TRBV6-6 and TRBJ1-2, with TRBD1 identical over 9 bases. The CDR3 totals 12 residues. Germline V CDR1 and CDR2: MNHNY, SVGAGI (reference sequence). Trimming took 6 bases from V and 8 from J; bases not matched to a gene: 4. In DNA form, the CDR3 reads TGTGCCAGCAGCCGACAGGGGGAAGGCTACACCTTC. Residues: CASSRQGEGYTF.

The chain joins TRBV20-1 to TRBJ2-6, with D tentatively TRBD1 (6 bases). V shed 3 bases and J shed 4 bases, with 13 bases lying between them. There are 15 residues in the CDR3. Germline loops: CDR1 DFQATT, CDR2 SNEGSKA (reference sequence). CDR3 nucleotide sequence: TGCAGTGCTAGTTTGGGGGCAACGGGGGCCAACGTCCTGACTTTC. It yields the protein CSASLGATGANVLTF.

The chain uses TRBV29-1 and TRBJ2-7; the D is unclear. Trimming took off 6 bases at V and 1 base at J, with 4 bases between the two ends. CDR3 size: 10 residues. Germline CDR1 is SQVTM and CDR2 is ANQGSEA. CDR3 sequence reads: CSVGSYEQYF. DNA of the CDR3: TGCAGCGTCGGGTCCTACGAGCAGTACTTC.

The rearrangement uses TRBV2 and TRBJ2-2; no reliable D call. CDR1 and CDR2 (germline): SNHLY, FYNNEI. The CDR3 is 13 amino acids. V lost 7 bases, J lost 2 bases, and 8 bases lay in between. The CDR3 reads CASNDPNTGELFF. As DNA, the CDR3 is TGTGCCAGCAATGACCCTAACACCGGGGAGCTGTTTTTT. The full variable domain, rest sourced from reference TRBV2 and TRBJ2-2, is EPEVTQTPSHQVTQMGQEVILRCVPISNHLYFYWYRQILGQKVEFLVSFYNNEISEKSEIFDDQFSVERPDGSNFTLKIRSTKLEDSAMYFCASNDPNTGELFFGEGSRLTVL.

The chain carries TRBV7-9 and TRBJ2-6; D might be TRBD1 (6 bases). Germline assignment: CDR1 SEHNR and CDR2 FQNEAQ (reference sequence). The CDR3 totals 15 residues. V lost 3 bases to trimming and J lost 2 bases, with 8 bases between them. In DNA, the CDR3 is TGTGCCAGCAGCTTTTACAGGGCTGGGGCCAACGTCCTGACTTTC. Translated: CASSFYRAGANVLTF.

The chain combines TRBV25-1 with TRBJ1-2; perhaps TRBD1 as D (6 bases). This CDR3 spans 14 amino acids. The V gene's germline CDR1 is MGHDK and CDR2 SYGVNS. Trimming pared 3 bases from V and 7 bases from J, leaving 15 bases between. The CDR3 sequence is CASSDTTGSGGYTF. The CDR3 nucleotides are TGTGCCAGCAGTGACACAACAGGGTCGGGTGGCTACACCTTC.

The genes are TRBV11-2 and TRBJ1-2, with TRBD1 as a possible D gene (5 bases). Germline CDR1 is SGHAT and CDR2 is FQNNGV. The CDR3 consists of 15 residues. V was shortened by 2 bases and J by 4 bases, with 14 bases between the two germline ends. CDR3 residues: CASSLIRGGGYGYTF. The CDR3 nucleotides read TGTGCCAGCAGCTTAATTCGGGGCGGGGGCTATGGCTACACCTTC.

The V call is TRBV4-1, the J call TRBJ1-4; TRBD1 is a possible D gene (5 bases). The CDR3 consists of 17 residues. V was pared by 1 base and J by 0 bases, with 12 bases between. Germline CDR1 MGHRA, CDR2 YSYEKL. Written as DNA, the CDR3 is TGCGCCAGCAGCCAAGGTACAGGATCGGCAACTAATGAAAAACTGTTTTTT. Protein: CASSQGTGSATNEKLFF.

The chain has TRBV15 and TRBJ1-4; D unclear. The CDR3 totals 17 residues. Germline CDR1 reads LNHNV; CDR2 reads YYDKDF (reference sequence). V lost 1 base, J lost 7 bases, and 19 bases lay in between. As DNA, the CDR3 is TGTGCCACCAGCAGAGTCCCTTTGGGCACGGGAAGTGAAAAACTGTTTTTT. This encodes CATSRVPLGTGSEKLFF.

The chain recombines TRBV10-3 with TRBJ1-5; TRBD1 agrees at 7 bases. Germline CDR1 is ENHRY and CDR2 is SYGVKD. The CDR3 is 14 residues long. The J segment lost 6 bases and the V segment lost 7 bases, leaving 9 bases of the junction unmatched. The CDR3 here is CAITNSRGTQPQHF. The CDR3 DNA is TGTGCCATCACCAACAGCAGGGGGACTCAGCCCCAGCATTTT.

The CDR3 coding sequence is TGTGCCAGCAGTCCCCAGTCCGGGACATTGGGGGCCCAGTACTTC. Encoded protein: CASSPQSGTLGAQYF. This sequence joins TRBV28 and TRBJ2-5; tentative D call: TRBD1 (6 bases). The V gene lost 5 bases and the J gene lost 9 bases, with 22 bases spanning the gap. CDR1 and CDR2 (germline): MDHEN, SYDVKM. The CDR3 has 15 residues.

V and J are TRBV6-5 and TRBJ1-1; TRBD1 is a possible D gene (6 bases). Germline values: CDR1 MNHEY, CDR2 SVGAGI. V was pared by 0 bases and J by 12 bases, with 17 bases between. The CDR3 covers 14 residues. Written as DNA, the CDR3 is TGTGCCAGCAGTTACTCGAGGGGGGGGACGGAAACTTTCTTT. The encoded protein is CASSYSRGGTETFF.

V is TRBV11-1 and J is TRBJ2-5; D call uncertain. Germline V CDR1 and CDR2: SGHAT, FQDESV (reference sequence). V gave up 6 bases and J gave up 3 bases, with 14 bases separating them. This CDR3 is built from 14 residues. CDR3: CASSLGRQEETQYF. In DNA, the CDR3 is TGTGCCAGCAGTCTGGGTCGGCAGGAAGAGACCCAGTACTTC.

CDR3 nucleotides: TGCGCCAGCAGCTTGGGGGGCCAGACCCAGTACTTC. This sequence encodes CASSLGGQTQYF. The V call is TRBV5-1, the J call TRBJ2-5, with a tentative D call TRBD1 (5 bases). V dropped 0 bases and J dropped 6 bases, with 6 bases sitting between them. The CDR3 runs 12 residues. Germline-derived CDR1 and CDR2 are SGHRS and YFSETQ. Complete variable domain (other parts from reference TRBV5-1 and TRBJ2-5): KAGVTQTPRYLIKTRGQQVTLSCSPISGHRSVSWYQQTPGQGLQFLFEYFSETQRNKGNFPGRFSGRQFSNSRSEMNVSTLELGDSALYLCASSLGGQTQYFGPGTRLLVL.

The CDR3 region has the DNA TGTGCCAGCAGCCCGGTAGACAGGGGCACAGATACGCAGTATTTT. Its translation: CASSPVDRGTDTQYF. This sequence joins TRBV11-2 and TRBJ2-3; the match to TRBD1 covers 7 bases. CDR3 length equals 15 residues. The V and J ends lost 5 bases and 1 base, in that order; junction bases with no gene match: 6. From germline, CDR1 is SGHAT and CDR2 FQNNGV.

This clone was recorded once. The V and J genes are TRBV5-1 and TRBJ1-6; the D is unclear. V lost 0 bases to trimming and J lost 10 bases, with 11 bases between them. In germline, CDR1 is SGHRS, CDR2 YFSETQ. This CDR3 has 14 amino acids. CDR3 sequence reads: CASSLGTDSSPLHF. The CDR3 nucleotides read TGCGCCAGCAGCTTGGGGACGGACTCCTCACCCCTCCACTTT.

The chain recombines TRBV2 with TRBJ1-1; 7 nucleotides agree with TRBD1. Germline V gene data show CDR1 as SNHLY and CDR2 as FYNNEI. J lost 1 base, V lost 2 bases, and 1 base had no gene match. This CDR3 region has 14 residues. The CDR3: CASSEQGGNTEAFF. The CDR3 DNA follows: TGTGCCAGCAGTGAACAGGGGGGGAACACTGAAGCTTTCTTT.

V is TRBV7-6 and J is TRBJ2-7, with 10 nucleotides matching TRBD1. Unmatched junction bases numbered 0, after V lost 5 bases and J lost 2 bases. The CDR3 runs to 13 residues. CDR1 SGHVS and CDR2 FNYEAQ come from the germline V gene. The DNA of the CDR3 is TGTGCCAGCAGCGGACAGGGGGCCTACGAGCAGTACTTC. This translates into CASSGQGAYEQYF.

The V call is TRBV6-5, the J call TRBJ1-3; no reliable D call. CDR1 MNHEY and CDR2 SVGAGI come from the germline V gene. This CDR3 is built from 15 residues. V gave up 0 bases and J gave up 0 bases, with 6 bases separating them. The CDR3 region has the DNA TGTGCCAGCAGTTACTCGGGAGACTCTGGAAACACCATATATTTT. This encodes CASSYSGDSGNTIYF.

The chain recombines TRBV7-7 with TRBJ1-3; D is unclear. This CDR3 spans 13 amino acids. CDR1 SSHAT and CDR2 FNYEAQ come from the germline V gene (reference sequence). Trimming took 4 bases from V and 0 from J, leaving 4 bases between them. The CDR3 DNA is TGTGCCAGCAGCTCATCCTCTGGAAACACCATATATTTT. Its translation: CASSSSSGNTIYF.

This clone was recorded once. The chain couples TRBV5-1 to TRBJ1-1, with D possibly matching TRBD1 (6 bases). This CDR3 has 13 residues. The germline CDR1 and CDR2 sequences are SGHRS and YFSETQ. V lost 7 bases to trimming and J lost 4 bases, with 14 bases between them. The CDR3 spells CASFYREGTEAFF. The CDR3 DNA is TGCGCCAGCTTTTACAGGGAGGGCACTGAAGCTTTCTTT. Looking up the rest from reference TRBV5-1 and TRBJ1-1 gives the full variable domain: KAGVTQTPRYLIKTRGQQVTLSCSPISGHRSVSWYQQTPGQGLQFLFEYFSETQRNKGNFPGRFSGRQFSNSRSEMNVSTLELGDSALYLCASFYREGTEAFFGQGTRLTVV.

The chain recombines TRBV6-5 with TRBJ2-7, with TRBD1 as a possible D gene (6 bases). Germline lookup yields CDR1 MNHEY and CDR2 SVGAGI. V was clipped by 5 bases and J by 7 bases, with 15 bases between them. The CDR3 has 13 residues. CDR3 in amino acids: CASSKNRVGEQYF. The DNA of the CDR3 is TGTGCCAGCAGTAAGAACAGGGTTGGGGAGCAGTACTTC.

The chain has TRBV9 and TRBJ1-5; D possibly corresponds to TRBD1 (5 bases). From germline, CDR1 is SGDLS and CDR2 YYNGEE. The V gene lost 4 bases and the J gene lost 4 bases, with 18 bases spanning the gap. This CDR3 spans 16 amino acids. The CDR3 is CASSPSGGSINQPQHF. CDR3 DNA sequence: TGTGCCAGCAGCCCGAGCGGGGGTTCCATTAATCAGCCCCAGCATTTT.

This chain links TRBV7-9 with TRBJ1-2; D might be TRBD1 (5 bases). Trimming removed 5 bases at V and 4 bases at J, with 11 bases between. The CDR3 contains 13 residues. Germline loops: CDR1 SEHNR, CDR2 FQNEAQ (reference sequence). In nucleotides, the CDR3 is TGTGCCAGCAGCGTTGGGGCAGCCTATGGCTACACCTTC. Its protein product is CASSVGAAYGYTF.

This clone has a handful of counts. The V call is TRBV20-1, the J call TRBJ1-6; D is undetermined. The CDR3 contains 14 residues. The V gene's germline CDR1 is DFQATT and CDR2 SNEGSKA (reference sequence). The V end lost 3 bases, the J end lost 0 bases, and 6 bases lay between the germline ends. The CDR3 DNA follows: TGCAGTGCTAGTCCCGTCTCCTATAATTCACCCCTCCACTTT. Encoded protein: CSASPVSYNSPLHF.

The chain combines TRBV4-1 with TRBJ2-1; 13 nucleotides align to TRBD2. Germline trimming cut 1 base from V and 0 bases from J; bases unmatched to any gene: 6. The CDR3 consists of 19 residues. Germline V gene data show CDR1 as MGHRA and CDR2 as YSYEKL. As DNA, the CDR3 is TGCGCCAGCAGCCAAGGGGGACTAGCGGGATCCTACTCCTACAATGAGCAGTTCTTC. It is translated as CASSQGGLAGSYSYNEQFF.

V is TRBV10-1 and J is TRBJ2-1, with D possibly matching TRBD2 (5 bases). Trimming took 6 bases from V and 0 from J, leaving 12 bases between them. Germline CDR1 WNHNN, CDR2 SYGVQD (reference sequence). The CDR3 sequence is 15 residues long. In DNA, the CDR3 is TGCGCCAGCAGCGCTAGCCTTAGCTCCTACAATGAGCAGTTCTTC. It codes for CASSASLSSYNEQFF.

J is TRBJ1-6 and V is TRBV19; no clear D. V gave up 0 bases and J gave up 9 bases, with 12 bases separating them. The CDR3 is 15 amino acids. The germline gives CDR1 LNHDA, CDR2 SQIVND (reference sequence). CDR3 DNA: TGTGCCAGTAGTATAGATCAGGTGGGAGGTTCACCCCTCCACTTT. Translation: CASSIDQVGGSPLHF.

This CDR3 reads CASSRYNFRGGNNEKLFF. In DNA, the CDR3 is TGTGCCAGCAGTCGATACAATTTCCGGGGGGGGAATAATGAAAAACTGTTTTTT. The chain is built from TRBV6-6 and TRBJ1-4, with D perhaps TRBD1 (5 bases). The length of the CDR3 is 18 residues. The V gene's germline CDR1 is MNHNY and CDR2 SVGAGI (reference sequence). Trimming removed 5 bases from V and 4 bases from J, with 23 bases in between.

V gene TRBV5-5 combines with J gene TRBJ1-1; D not certain. From germline, CDR1 is SGHKS and CDR2 YYEKEE (reference sequence). With 1 base removed from V and 8 bases from J, the gap between germline ends came to 15 bases. The length of the CDR3 is 14 residues. The CDR3 DNA sequence: TGTGCCAGCAGCTTGCTCAGGAAATCATACGAAGCTTTCTTT. Its protein product is CASSLLRKSYEAFF.